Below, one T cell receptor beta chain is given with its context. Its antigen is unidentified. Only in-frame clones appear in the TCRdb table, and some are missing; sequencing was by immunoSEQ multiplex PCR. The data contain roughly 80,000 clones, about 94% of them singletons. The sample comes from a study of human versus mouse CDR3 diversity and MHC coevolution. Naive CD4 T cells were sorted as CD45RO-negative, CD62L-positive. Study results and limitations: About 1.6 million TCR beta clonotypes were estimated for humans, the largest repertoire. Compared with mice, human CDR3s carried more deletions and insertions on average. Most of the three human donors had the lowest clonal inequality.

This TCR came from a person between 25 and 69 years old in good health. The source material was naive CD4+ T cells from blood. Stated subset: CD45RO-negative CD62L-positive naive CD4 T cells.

CDR3 amino acids: CASSGTSGPMAEQYF. The CDR3 bases are TGTGCCAGTAGTGGAACTAGCGGCCCTATGGCCGAGCAGTACTTC. The chain recombines TRBV19 with TRBJ2-7; 8 bases are a match to TRBD2. Germline-derived CDR1 and CDR2 are LNHDA and SQIVND (reference sequence). The CDR3 spans 15 residues. The junction had 12 bases not matched to a gene; V was cut back by 5 bases and J by 6 bases.